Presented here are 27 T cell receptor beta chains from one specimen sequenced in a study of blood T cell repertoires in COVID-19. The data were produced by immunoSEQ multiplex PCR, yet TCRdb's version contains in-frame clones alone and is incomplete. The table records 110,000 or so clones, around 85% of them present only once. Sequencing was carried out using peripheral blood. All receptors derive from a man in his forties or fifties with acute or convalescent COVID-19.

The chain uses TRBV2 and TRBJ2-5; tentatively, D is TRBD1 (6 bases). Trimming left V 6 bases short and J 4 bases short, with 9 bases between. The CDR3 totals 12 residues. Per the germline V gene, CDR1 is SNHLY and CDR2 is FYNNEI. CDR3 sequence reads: CASRGDTETQYF. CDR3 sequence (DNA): TGTGCCAGCAGAGGGGACACAGAGACCCAGTACTTC.

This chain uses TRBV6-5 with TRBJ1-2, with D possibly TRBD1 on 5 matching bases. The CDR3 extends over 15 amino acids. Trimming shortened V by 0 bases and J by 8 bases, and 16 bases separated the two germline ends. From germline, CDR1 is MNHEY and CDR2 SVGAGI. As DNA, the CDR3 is TGTGCCAGCAGTTACTCTGGGGCCAGGGACTCCGGCTACACCTTC. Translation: CASSYSGARDSGYTF.

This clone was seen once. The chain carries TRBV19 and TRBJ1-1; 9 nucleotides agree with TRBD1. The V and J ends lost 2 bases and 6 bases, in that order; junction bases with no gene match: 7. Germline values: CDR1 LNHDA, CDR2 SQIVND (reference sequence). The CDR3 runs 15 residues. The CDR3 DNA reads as TGTGCCAGTAGTATAAGCGGGACAGGGATGGCTGAAGCTTTCTTT. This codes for CASSISGTGMAEAFF.

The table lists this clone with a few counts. The CDR3 DNA is TGTGCCAGCAGTGAATTCTCGGGAGAGGGATCACCCCTCCACTTT. Translating it yields CASSEFSGEGSPLHF. The chain joins TRBV25-1 to TRBJ1-6; D unclear. This CDR3 region has 15 residues. From germline, CDR1 is MGHDK and CDR2 SYGVNS. Trimming cost V 1 base and J 10 bases, with 14 bases left between them.

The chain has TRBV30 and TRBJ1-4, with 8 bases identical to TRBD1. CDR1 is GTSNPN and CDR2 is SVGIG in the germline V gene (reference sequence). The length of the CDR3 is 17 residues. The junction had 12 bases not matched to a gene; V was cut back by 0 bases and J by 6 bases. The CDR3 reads CAWSVLPQGEGDEKLFF. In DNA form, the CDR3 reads TGTGCCTGGAGTGTACTCCCACAGGGGGAAGGGGATGAAAAACTGTTTTTT.

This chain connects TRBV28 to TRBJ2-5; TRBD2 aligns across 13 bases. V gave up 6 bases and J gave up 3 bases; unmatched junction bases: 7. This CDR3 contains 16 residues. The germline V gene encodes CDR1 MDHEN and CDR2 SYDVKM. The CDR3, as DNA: TGTGCCAGCAGAGGAGGACTAGCGGGAGTAAAAGAGACCCAGTACTTC. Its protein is CASRGGLAGVKETQYF. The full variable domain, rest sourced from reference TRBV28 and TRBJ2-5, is DVKVTQSSRYLVKRTGEKVFLECVQDMDHENMFWYRQDPGLGLRLIYFSYDVKMKEKGDIPEGYSVSREKKERFSLILESASTNQTSMYLCASRGGLAGVKETQYFGPGTRLLVL.

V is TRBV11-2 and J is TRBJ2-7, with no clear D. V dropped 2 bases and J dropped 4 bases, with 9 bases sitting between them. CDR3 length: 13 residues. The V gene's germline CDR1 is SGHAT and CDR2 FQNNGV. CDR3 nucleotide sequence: TGTGCCAGCAGCTTATCGGGTCTGTACGAGCAGTACTTC. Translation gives CASSLSGLYEQYF.

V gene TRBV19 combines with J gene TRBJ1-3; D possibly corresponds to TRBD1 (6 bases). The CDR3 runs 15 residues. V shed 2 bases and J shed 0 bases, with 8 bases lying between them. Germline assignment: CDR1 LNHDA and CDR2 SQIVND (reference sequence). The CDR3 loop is CASSITGYSGNTIYF. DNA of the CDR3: TGTGCCAGTAGTATAACAGGGTACTCTGGAAACACCATATATTTT.

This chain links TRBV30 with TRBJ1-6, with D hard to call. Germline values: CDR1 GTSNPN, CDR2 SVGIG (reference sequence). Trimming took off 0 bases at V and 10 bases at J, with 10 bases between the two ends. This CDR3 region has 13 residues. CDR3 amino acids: CAWSVHQVSPLHF. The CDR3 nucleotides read TGTGCCTGGAGTGTACATCAGGTGTCACCCCTCCACTTT.

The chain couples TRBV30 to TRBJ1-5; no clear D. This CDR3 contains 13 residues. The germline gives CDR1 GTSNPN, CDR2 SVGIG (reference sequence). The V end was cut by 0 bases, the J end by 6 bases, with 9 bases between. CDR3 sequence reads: CAWSVGGPQPQHF. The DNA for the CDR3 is TGTGCCTGGAGTGTAGGTGGGCCTCAGCCCCAGCATTTT.

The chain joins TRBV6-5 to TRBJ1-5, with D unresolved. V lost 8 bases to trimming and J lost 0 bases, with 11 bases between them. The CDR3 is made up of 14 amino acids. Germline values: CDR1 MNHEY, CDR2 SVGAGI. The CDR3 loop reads CASGLQTSNQPQHF. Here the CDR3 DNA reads TGTGCCAGCGGACTCCAAACTAGCAATCAGCCCCAGCATTTT.

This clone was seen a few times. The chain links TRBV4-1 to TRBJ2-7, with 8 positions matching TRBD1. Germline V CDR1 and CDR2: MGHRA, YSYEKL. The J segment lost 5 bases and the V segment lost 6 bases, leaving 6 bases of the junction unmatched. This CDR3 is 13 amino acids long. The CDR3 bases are TGCGCCAGCAGTTTGGACAGGGTCCACGAGCAGTACTTC. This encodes CASSLDRVHEQYF.

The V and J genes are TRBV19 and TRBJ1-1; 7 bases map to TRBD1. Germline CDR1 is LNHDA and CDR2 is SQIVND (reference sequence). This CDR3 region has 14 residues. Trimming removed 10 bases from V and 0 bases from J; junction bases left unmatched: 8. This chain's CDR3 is CATSPGQMNTEAFF. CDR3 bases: TGTGCCACGTCCCCGGGACAGATGAACACTGAAGCTTTCTTT.

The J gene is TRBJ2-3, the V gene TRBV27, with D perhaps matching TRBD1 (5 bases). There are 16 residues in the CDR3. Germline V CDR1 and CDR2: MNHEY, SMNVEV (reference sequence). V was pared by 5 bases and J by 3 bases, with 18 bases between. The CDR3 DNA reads TGTGCCAGCAGTATAGGACAACTCCCGGCGACAGATACGCAGTATTTT. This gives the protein CASSIGQLPATDTQYF.

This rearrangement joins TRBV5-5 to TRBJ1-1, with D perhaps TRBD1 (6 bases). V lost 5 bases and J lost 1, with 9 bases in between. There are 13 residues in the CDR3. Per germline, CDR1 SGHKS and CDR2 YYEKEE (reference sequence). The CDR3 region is CASRQTGNTEAFF. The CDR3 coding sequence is TGTGCCAGCAGACAGACAGGGAACACTGAAGCTTTCTTT.

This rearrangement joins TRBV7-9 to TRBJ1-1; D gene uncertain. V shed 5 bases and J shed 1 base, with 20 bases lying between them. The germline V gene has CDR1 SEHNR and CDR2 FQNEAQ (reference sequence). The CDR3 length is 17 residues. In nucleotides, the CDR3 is TGTGCCAGCAGCAAAGACGTTAAAGCACCCTCGAACACTGAAGCTTTCTTT. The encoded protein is CASSKDVKAPSNTEAFF. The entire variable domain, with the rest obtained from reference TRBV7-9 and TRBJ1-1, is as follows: DTGVSQNPRHKITKRGQNVTFRCDPISEHNRLYWYRQTLGQGPEFLTYFQNEAQLEKSRLLSDRFSAERPKGSFSTLEIQRTEQGDSAMYLCASSKDVKAPSNTEAFFGQGTRLTVV.

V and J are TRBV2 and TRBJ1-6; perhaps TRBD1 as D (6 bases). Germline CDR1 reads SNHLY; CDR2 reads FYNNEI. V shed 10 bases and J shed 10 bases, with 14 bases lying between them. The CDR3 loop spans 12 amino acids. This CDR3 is CATTGKLSPLHF. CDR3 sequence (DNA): TGTGCCACCACAGGGAAATTATCACCCCTCCACTTT.

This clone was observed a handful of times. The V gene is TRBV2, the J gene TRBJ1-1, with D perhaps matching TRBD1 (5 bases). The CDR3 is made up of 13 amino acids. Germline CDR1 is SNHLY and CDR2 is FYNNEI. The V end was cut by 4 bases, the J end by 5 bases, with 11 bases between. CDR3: CASSVFQGTEAFF. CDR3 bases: TGTGCCAGCAGTGTTTTTCAGGGAACTGAAGCTTTCTTT.

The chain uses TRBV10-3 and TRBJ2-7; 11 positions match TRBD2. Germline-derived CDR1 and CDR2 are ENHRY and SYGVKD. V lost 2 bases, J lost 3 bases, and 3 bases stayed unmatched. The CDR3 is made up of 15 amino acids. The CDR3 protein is CAISEVTSGNYEQYF. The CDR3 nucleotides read TGTGCCATCAGTGAGGTGACTAGCGGGAACTACGAGCAGTACTTC.

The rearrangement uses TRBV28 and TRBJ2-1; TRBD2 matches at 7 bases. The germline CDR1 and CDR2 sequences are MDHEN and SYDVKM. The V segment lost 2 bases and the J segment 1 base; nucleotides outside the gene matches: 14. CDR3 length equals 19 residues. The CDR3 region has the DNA TGTGCCAGCAGTTTACCGGCGGGAGTAAGGCTTAGTTCCTACAATGAGCAGTTCTTC. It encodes CASSLPAGVRLSSYNEQFF.

The CDR3 DNA reads as TGTGCCAGCAGTCAGGGTACCCCCTCATCTGGGGCCAACGTCCTGACTTTC. This sequence encodes CASSQGTPSSGANVLTF. V gene TRBV11-3 combines with J gene TRBJ2-6; D is perhaps TRBD1 (5 bases). The CDR3 is made up of 17 amino acids. Germline values: CDR1 SGHNT, CDR2 YENEEA. V was cut by 6 bases and J by 1 base, with 16 bases left in between.

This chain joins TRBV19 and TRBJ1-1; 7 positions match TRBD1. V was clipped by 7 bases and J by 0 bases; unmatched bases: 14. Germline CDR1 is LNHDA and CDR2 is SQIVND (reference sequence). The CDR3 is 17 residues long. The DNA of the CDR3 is TGTGCCAGTACCCCCTCGGTTAGGGGGCTTATGAACACTGAAGCTTTCTTT. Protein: CASTPSVRGLMNTEAFF. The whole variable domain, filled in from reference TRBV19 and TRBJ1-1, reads DGGITQSPKYLFRKEGQNVTLSCEQNLNHDAMYWYRQDPGQGLRLIYYSQIVNDFQKGDIAEGYSVSREKKESFPLTVTSAQKNPTAFYLCASTPSVRGLMNTEAFFGQGTRLTVV.

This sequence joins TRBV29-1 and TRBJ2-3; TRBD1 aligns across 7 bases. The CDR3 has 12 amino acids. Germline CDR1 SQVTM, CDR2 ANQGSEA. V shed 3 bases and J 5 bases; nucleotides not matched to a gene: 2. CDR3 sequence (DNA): TGCAGCGTTGATACAGGGGTAGATACGCAGTATTTT. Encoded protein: CSVDTGVDTQYF.

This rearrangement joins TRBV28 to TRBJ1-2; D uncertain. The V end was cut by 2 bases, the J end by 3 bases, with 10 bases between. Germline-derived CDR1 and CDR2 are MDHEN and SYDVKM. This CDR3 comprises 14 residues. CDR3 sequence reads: CASSLGQEDYGYTF. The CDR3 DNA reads TGTGCCAGCAGTTTAGGCCAGGAGGACTATGGCTACACCTTC.

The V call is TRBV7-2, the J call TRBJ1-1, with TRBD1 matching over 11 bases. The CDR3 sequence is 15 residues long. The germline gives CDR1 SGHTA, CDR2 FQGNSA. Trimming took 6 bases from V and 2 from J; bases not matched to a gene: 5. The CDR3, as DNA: TGTGCCAGCAGAACCGGGACAGGGGGTAACACTGAAGCTTTCTTT. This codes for CASRTGTGGNTEAFF.

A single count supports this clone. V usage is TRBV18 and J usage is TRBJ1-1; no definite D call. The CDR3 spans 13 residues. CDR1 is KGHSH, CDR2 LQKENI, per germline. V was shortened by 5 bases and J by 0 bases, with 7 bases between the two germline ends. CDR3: CASSSQVNTEAFF. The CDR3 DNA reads TGTGCCAGCTCATCCCAGGTGAACACTGAAGCTTTCTTT.

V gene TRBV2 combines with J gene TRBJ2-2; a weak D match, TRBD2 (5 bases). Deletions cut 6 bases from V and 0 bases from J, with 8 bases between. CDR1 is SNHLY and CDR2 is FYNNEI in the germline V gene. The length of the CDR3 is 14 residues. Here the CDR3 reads CASRAGTNTGELFF. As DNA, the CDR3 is TGTGCCAGCAGGGCGGGTACGAACACCGGGGAGCTGTTTTTT.